This T cell receptor beta chain is drawn from a study of blood T cells in healthy people across ages. V was shortened by 5 bases and J by 8 bases, with 12 bases between the two germline ends. The CDR3 covers 13 residues. CDR1 is SEHNR, CDR2 FQNEAQ, per germline (reference sequence). Through a sample-barcoded 5' primer and a J-beta primer mix, a second PCR was run for roughly 6 to 11 cycles. Any given sample supplied a minimum of 2.5 million CDR3-containing paired-end reads. TCRdb re-called the 5' RACE reads with MiXCR, one entry per CDR3 protein. The table has about 1,400,000 distinct CDR3 sequences, roughly 64% seen once. PBMCs, at least 6 million per sample, were isolated. This clonotype was counted a single time.

The rearrangement joins TRBV7-9 to TRBJ1-4, with a tentative D call TRBD1 (6 bases). Sequenced input: blood. The receptor comes from a man aged 18 to 29 in good health. CDR3 loop: CASSDGGHEKLFF. The CDR3 DNA reads as TGTGCCAGCAGCGACGGGGGGCACGAAAAACTGTTTTTT.